This TCR beta chain was sequenced in a study of technical replicates of blood from a handful of donors. CDR3 length equals 13 residues. Unmatched junction bases numbered 7, after V lost 1 base and J lost 14 bases. The V gene's germline CDR1 is SGHRS and CDR2 YFSETQ. Measured with immunoSEQ multiplex PCR; TCRdb has only the in-frame clones, and not every one. The repertoire holds approximately 81,000 clones, with more than 80% as singletons. This chain uses TRBV5-1 with TRBJ2-1, with 9 bases identical to TRBD2. The origin of this receptor is a human donor in good health. Some clones in this sample may be carry-over from other donors' samples. Sequenced material: PBMCs. The DNA for the CDR3 is TGCGCCAGCAGCTTGACGGCGGGGGGGCCTAAGTTCTTC. It encodes CASSLTAGGPKFF.